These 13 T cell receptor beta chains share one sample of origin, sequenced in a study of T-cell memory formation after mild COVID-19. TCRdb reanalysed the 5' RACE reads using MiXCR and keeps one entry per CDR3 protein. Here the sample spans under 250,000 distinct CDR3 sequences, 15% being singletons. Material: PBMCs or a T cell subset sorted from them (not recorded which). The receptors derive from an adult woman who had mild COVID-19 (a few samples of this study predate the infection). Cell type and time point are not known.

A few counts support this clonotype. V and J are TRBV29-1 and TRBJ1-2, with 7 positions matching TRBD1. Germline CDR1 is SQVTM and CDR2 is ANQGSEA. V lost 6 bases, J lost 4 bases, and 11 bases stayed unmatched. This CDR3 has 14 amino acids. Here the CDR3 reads CSVPTADRPYGYTF. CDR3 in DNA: TGCAGCGTCCCTACGGCGGACAGGCCCTATGGCTACACCTTC.

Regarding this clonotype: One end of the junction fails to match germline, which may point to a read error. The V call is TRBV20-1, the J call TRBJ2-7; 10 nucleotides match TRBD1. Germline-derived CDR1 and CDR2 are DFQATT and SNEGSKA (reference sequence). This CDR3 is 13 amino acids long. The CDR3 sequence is CSAGDRGPYEQYF. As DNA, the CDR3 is TGCAGTGCTGGAGACAGGGGGCCCTACGAGCAGTACTTC.

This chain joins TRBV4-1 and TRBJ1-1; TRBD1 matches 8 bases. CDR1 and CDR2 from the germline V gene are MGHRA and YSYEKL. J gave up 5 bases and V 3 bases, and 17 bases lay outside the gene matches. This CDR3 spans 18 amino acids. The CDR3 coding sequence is TGCGCCAGCAGCCACGAACCGGGACAGGTTATTGGGGGGACTGAAGCTTTCTTT. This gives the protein CASSHEPGQVIGGTEAFF.

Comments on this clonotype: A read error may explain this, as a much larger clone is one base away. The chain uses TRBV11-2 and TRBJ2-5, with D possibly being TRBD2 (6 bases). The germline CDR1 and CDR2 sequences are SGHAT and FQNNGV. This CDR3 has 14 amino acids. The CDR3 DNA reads TGTGCCAGCAGCATAGAAGGGACTCAAGAGACCCAGTACTTC. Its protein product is CASSIEGTQETQYF. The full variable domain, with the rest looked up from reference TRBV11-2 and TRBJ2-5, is EAGVAQSPRYKIIEKRQSVAFWCNPISGHATLYWYQQILGQGPKLLIQFQNNGVVDDSQLPKDRFSAERLKGVDSTLKIQPAKLEDSAVYLCASSIEGTQETQYFGPGTRLLVL.

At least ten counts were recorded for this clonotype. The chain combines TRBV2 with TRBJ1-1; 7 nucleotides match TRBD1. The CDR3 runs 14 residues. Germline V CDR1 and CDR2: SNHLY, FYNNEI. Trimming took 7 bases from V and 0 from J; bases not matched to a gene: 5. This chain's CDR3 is CASIPGQMNTEAFF. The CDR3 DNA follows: TGTGCCAGCATTCCGGGACAGATGAACACTGAAGCTTTCTTT.

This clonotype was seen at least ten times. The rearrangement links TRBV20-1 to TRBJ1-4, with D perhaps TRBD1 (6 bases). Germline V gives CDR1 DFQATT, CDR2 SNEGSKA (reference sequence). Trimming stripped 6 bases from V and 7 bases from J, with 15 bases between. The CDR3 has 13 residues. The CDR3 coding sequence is TGCAGTGCCCTCAGGGGAAGGGGTGAAAAACTGTTTTTT. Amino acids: CSALRGRGEKLFF.

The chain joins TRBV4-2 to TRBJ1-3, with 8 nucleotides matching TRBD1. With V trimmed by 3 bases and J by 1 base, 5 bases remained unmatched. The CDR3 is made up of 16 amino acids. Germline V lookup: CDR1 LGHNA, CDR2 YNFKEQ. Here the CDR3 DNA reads TGTGCCAGCAGCCACCAGGACAGGGAATCTGGAAACACCATATATTTT. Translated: CASSHQDRESGNTIYF.

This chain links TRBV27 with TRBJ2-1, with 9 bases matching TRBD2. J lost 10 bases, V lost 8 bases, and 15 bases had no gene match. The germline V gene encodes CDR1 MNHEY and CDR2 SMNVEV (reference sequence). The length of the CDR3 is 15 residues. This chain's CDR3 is CASGAGGSGRWEQFF. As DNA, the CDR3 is TGTGCCAGCGGGGCGGGCGGGAGCGGGAGGTGGGAGCAGTTCTTC.

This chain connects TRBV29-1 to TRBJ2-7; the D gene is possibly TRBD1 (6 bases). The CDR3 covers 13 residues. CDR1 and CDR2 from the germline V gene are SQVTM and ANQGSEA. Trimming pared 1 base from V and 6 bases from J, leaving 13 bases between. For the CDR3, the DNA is TGCAGCGTTGAAGTAAGGCAGGGGAGCGAGCAGTACTTC. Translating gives CSVEVRQGSEQYF.

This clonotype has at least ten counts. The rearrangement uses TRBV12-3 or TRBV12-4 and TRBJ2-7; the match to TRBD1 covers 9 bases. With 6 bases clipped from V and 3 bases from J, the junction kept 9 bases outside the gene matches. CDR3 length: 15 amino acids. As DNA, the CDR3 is TGTGCCAGCAGCCTTAACCGGGACAGGGTCTACGAGCAGTACTTC. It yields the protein CASSLNRDRVYEQYF.

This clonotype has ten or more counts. The CDR3 loop is CASAGTPYYEQYF. The CDR3 DNA is TGTGCCAGCGCCGGGACCCCCTACTACGAGCAGTACTTC. The chain joins TRBV27 to TRBJ2-7, with D perhaps given as TRBD1 or TRBD2 (5 bases each). V lost 8 bases and J 3 bases, leaving 14 bases between the germline ends. This CDR3 contains 13 residues. Per the germline V gene, CDR1 is MNHEY and CDR2 is SMNVEV (reference sequence).

The CDR3 sequence is CASSGGDGAPYNEQFF. CDR3 nucleotides: TGCGCCAGCAGTGGAGGGGACGGGGCCCCCTACAATGAGCAGTTCTTC. The genes are TRBV5-1 and TRBJ2-1, with a possible D match to TRBD2 (6 bases). Per germline, CDR1 SGHRS and CDR2 YFSETQ. V gave up 5 bases and J gave up 2 bases, with 17 bases separating them. This CDR3 is built from 16 residues.

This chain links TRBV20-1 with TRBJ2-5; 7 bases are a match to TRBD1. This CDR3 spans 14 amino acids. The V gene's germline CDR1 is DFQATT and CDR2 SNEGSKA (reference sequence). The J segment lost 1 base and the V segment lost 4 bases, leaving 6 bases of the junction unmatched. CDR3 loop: CSATTGVPQETQYF. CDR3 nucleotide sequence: TGCAGTGCTACCACAGGGGTCCCCCAAGAGACCCAGTACTTC.